At least ten counts were recorded for the clone carrying this T cell receptor (beta chain). The source of the sample is a study of T cell repertoires in cytomegalovirus infection. V lost 3 bases and J 6 bases, leaving 12 bases between the germline ends. The germline V gene has CDR1 SGHTA and CDR2 FQGNSA. This CDR3 has 13 amino acids. TCRdb re-called the reads through MiXCR, storing one row per CDR3 protein. The table has approximately 71,000 distinct CDR3 sequences, 3.5% to 4% seen once. The sequencing sample was made of PBMCs. The V gene is TRBV7-2, the J gene TRBJ2-7, with D unclear. This clonotype was sampled from a human donor in good health (CMV status not recorded). Some clones in this sample may be carry-over from other donors' samples. CDR3 sequence: CASSLASYSEQYF. In nucleotides, the CDR3 is TGTGCCAGCAGCTTGGCGTCTTATAGCGAGCAGTACTTC.